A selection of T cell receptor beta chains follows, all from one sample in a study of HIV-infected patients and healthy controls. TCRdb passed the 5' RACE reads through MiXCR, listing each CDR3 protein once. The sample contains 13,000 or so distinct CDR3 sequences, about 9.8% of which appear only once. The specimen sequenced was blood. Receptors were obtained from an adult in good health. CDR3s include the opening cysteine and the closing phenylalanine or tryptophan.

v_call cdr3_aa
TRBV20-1 CSARDLERVSYNEQFF
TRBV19 CASGPVGGPRSNQPQHF
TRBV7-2 CASSLAEKAPGTEAFF
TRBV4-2 CASSQEGSYEQYF
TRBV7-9 CASSRVGTSGNRNYNEQFF
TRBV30 CAWRGQGTTNEKLFF
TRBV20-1 CSARDQGSTGELFF
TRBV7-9 CASSPGTGGLIEQFF
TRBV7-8 CASSPTVGLAFGETQYF
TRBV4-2 CASSQQQGGGQRTGELFF
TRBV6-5 CASSYSGVGLTDTQYF
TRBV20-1 CSATPNEDEKLFF
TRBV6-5 CASSYSQGKAGNTIYF
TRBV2 CASVWQGTGELFF
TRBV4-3 CASSQDQVDRFF
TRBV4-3 CASSQEGSGGYNEQFF
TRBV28 CASSMDPLRSEQYF
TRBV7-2 CASSFKDRAEQYF
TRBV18 CASTISGARVNTEAFF
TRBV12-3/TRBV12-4 CASSLGGIYGYTF
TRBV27 CASSLAGDNQPQHF
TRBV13 CASSRWERRTDTQYF
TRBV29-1 CSVEDRDRQYF
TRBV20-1 CSARGQQLAGGYNEQFF
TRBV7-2 CASSYSGPTYNEQFF
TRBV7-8 CASSSERHSGANVLTF
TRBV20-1 CSASQYSQETQYF
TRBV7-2 CASSRRSNTIYF
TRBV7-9 CASSLSWGSQETQYF
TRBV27 CASSSFRMPNEKLFF
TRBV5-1 CASSPTGQTLNQPQHF
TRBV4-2 CASSQEQGGYEQYF
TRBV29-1 CSVPATGGVDTQYF
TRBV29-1 CSVARGQSSGNTIYF
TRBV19 CASSYTGRTQYF
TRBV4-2 CASSQGISGSNEQFF
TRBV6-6 CASSFRAGRYEQYF
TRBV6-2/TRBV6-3 CASSPPPRDVEQFF
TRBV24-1 CATSDLSGDETQYF
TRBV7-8 CASSPYSNEQFF
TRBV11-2 CASSLGEDVPNYEQYF